This T cell receptor beta chain came from a study of blood T cell repertoires in COVID-19. Study background: From T cells, B-cell-depleted T cells, or PBMCs came the material, which was cDNA or gDNA.

This CDR3 is built from 15 residues. V gave up 5 bases and J gave up 3 bases; unmatched junction bases: 5. Germline lookup yields CDR1 SGHAT and CDR2 FQNNGV. The table came from immunoSEQ multiplex PCR; TCRdb's copy has only in-frame clones and leaves some out. Found here are 75,000 to 100,000 clones, 81% of them singletons; the top ten hold approximately 4.5%. The sequenced sample consisted of peripheral blood. The chain recombines TRBV11-2 with TRBJ1-3; 9 nucleotides match TRBD1. The clonotype comes from a man in his fifties or sixties with acute or convalescent COVID-19. The chain's CDR3 is CASSITGGDGNTIYF. In DNA form, the CDR3 reads TGTGCCAGCAGCATCACAGGGGGCGATGGAAACACCATATATTTT.